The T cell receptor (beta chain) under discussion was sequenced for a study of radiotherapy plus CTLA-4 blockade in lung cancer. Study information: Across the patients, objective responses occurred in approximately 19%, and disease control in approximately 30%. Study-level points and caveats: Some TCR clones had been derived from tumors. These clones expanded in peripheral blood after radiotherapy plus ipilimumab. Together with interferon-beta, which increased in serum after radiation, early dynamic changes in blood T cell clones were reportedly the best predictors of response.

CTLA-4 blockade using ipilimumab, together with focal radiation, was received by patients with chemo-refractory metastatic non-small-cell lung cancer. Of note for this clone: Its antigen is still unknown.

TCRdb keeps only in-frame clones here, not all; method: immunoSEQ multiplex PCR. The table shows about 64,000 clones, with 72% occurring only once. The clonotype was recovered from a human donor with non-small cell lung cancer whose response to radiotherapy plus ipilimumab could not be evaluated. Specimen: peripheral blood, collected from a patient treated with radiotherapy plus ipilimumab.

The CDR3 protein is CSAGTGLGYTF. DNA for the CDR3: TGCAGCGCCGGGACAGGGCTCGGCTACACCTTC. The J gene is TRBJ1-2, the V gene TRBV29-1; 9 positions match TRBD1. Germline CDR1 reads SQVTM; CDR2 reads ANQGSEA. This CDR3 has 11 amino acids. V shed 7 bases, J shed 8 bases, and the junction held 5 bases outside the gene matches.